This T cell receptor (beta chain) appears in the sequencing data of a study of radiotherapy plus CTLA-4 blockade in lung cancer. Generated by immunoSEQ multiplex PCR, the TCRdb table keeps only in-frame clones and is missing some. This table has about 91,000 clones, approximately 75% appearing once. This clone is a singleton in its sample. The sample in question was peripheral blood, obtained from a patient treated with radiotherapy plus ipilimumab. This TCR was sampled from a human donor with non-small cell lung cancer that progressed on radiotherapy plus ipilimumab.

CDR3 sequence: CASSPGTSETFF. CDR3 sequence (DNA): TGTGCCAGCAGCCCCGGGACTAGCGAGACGTTCTTC. The chain uses TRBV9 and TRBJ2-1; TRBD2 matches at 10 bases. Germline values: CDR1 SGDLS, CDR2 YYNGEE. Unmatched junction bases numbered 7, after V lost 4 bases and J lost 15 bases. This CDR3 comprises 12 residues.